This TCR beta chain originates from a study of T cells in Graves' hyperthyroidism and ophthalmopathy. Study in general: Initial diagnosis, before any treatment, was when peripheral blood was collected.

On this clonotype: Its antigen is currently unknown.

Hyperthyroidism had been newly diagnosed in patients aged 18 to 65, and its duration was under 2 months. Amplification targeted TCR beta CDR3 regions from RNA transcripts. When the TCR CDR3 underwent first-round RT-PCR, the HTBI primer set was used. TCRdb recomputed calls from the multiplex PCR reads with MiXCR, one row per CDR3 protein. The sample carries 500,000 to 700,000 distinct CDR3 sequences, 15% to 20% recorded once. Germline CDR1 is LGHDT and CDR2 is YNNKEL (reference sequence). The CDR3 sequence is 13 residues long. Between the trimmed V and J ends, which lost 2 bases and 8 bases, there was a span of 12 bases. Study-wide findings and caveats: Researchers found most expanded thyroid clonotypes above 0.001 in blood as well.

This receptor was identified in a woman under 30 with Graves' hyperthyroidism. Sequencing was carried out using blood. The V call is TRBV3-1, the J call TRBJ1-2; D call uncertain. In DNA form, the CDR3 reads TGTGCCAGCAGCCAACGGGGAATGGGCGGCTACACCTTC. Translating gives CASSQRGMGGYTF.